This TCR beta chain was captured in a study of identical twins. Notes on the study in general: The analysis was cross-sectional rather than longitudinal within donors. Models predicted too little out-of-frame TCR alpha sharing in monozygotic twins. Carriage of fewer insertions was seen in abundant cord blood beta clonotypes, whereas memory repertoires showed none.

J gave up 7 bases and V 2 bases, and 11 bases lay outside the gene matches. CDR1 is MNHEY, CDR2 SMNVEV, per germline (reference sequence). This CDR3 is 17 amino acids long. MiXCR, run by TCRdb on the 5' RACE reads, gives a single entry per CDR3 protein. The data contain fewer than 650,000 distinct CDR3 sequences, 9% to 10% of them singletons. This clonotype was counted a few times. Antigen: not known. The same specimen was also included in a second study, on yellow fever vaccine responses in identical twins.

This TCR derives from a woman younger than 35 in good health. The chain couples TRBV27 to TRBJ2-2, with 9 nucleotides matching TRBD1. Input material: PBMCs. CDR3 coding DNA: TGTGCCAGCAGTTTAATGACAGGGGGAGTTAGTATCGGGGAGCTGTTTTTT. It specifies CASSLMTGGVSIGELFF.